Shown below are 29 T cell receptor beta chains from a single sample sequenced in a study of OX40 agonist ivuxolimab in advanced cancers. TCRdb's copy holds only in-frame clones and misses some; the assay was immunoSEQ multiplex PCR. The sample holds roughly 81,000 clones; over 75% are singletons and the top ten take roughly 5.5%. The sample consisted of CD4+ or CD8+ T cells sorted from blood, taken in a trial of the OX40 agonist ivuxolimab. The receptors stem from an adult with an advanced solid tumor such as melanoma, head and neck, liver or kidney cancer.

Relative to its sample, this clone is medium-sized. The chain employs TRBV7-9 and TRBJ2-4; 10 bases fit TRBD1. Germline V CDR1 and CDR2: SEHNR, FQNEAQ (reference sequence). CDR3 size: 17 residues. J gave up 1 base and V 5 bases, and 8 bases lay outside the gene matches. CDR3 in amino acids: CASSPREGQGAKNIQYF. The DNA for the CDR3 is TGTGCCAGCAGCCCCCGCGAGGGACAGGGGGCCAAAAACATTCAGTACTTC.

The chain carries TRBV29-1 and TRBJ1-1, with 10 bases lining up with TRBD1. CDR3 length equals 12 residues. V dropped 6 bases and J dropped 4; count of bases not matched to a gene: 2. Germline assignment: CDR1 SQVTM and CDR2 ANQGSEA. DNA for the CDR3: TGCAGCGTGGACAGGGGGGGCACTGAAGCTTTCTTT. Translating gives CSVDRGGTEAFF.

V and J are TRBV9 and TRBJ1-2; D unclear. The germline V and J ends were trimmed by 3 bases and 8 bases, with 14 bases remaining between them. Per the germline V gene, CDR1 is SGDLS and CDR2 is YYNGEE. The CDR3 extends over 13 amino acids. The CDR3 region has the DNA TGTGCCAGCAGCGGTGGAGTCGGGCGCGGCTACACCTTC. It is translated as CASSGGVGRGYTF.

The chain is built from TRBV4-1 and TRBJ2-2; 7 bases agree with TRBD1. The length of the CDR3 is 17 residues. Germline loops: CDR1 MGHRA, CDR2 YSYEKL. The V gene end was trimmed by 4 bases and the J gene end by 4 bases; junction bases not matched to a gene: 12. The CDR3: CASSREQGSITTGELFF. The CDR3 bases are TGCGCCAGCAGCCGGGAACAGGGGTCCATCACCACCGGGGAGCTGTTTTTT.

The chain couples TRBV15 to TRBJ2-7, with no clear D. Germline lookup yields CDR1 LNHNV and CDR2 YYDKDF (reference sequence). Trimming removed 0 bases from V and 2 bases from J, with 11 bases in between. The CDR3 covers 15 residues. CDR3 in DNA: TGTGCCACCAGCAGAGATCACGGGTCGGCCTACGAGCAGTACTTC. The encoded protein is CATSRDHGSAYEQYF.

This chain uses TRBV29-1 with TRBJ1-1, with D uncertain. The germline V gene has CDR1 SQVTM and CDR2 ANQGSEA. V lost 7 bases and J lost 1, with 7 bases in between. CDR3 length: 11 residues. The CDR3 nucleotides read TGCAGCGGTAGGGAGAACACTGAAGCTTTCTTT. Translation gives CSGRENTEAFF.

The V and J genes are TRBV30 and TRBJ1-6; tentatively, D is TRBD1 (5 bases). The CDR3 has 17 amino acids. Trimming removed 1 base at V and 6 bases at J, with 19 bases between. Germline V lookup: CDR1 GTSNPN, CDR2 SVGIG (reference sequence). This chain's CDR3 is CAWSGGTVTAANSPLHF. CDR3 sequence (DNA): TGTGCCTGGAGTGGAGGGACGGTCACTGCAGCTAATTCACCCCTCCACTTT.

The rearrangement uses TRBV18 and TRBJ2-7, with D possibly being TRBD1 (6 bases). Per germline, CDR1 KGHSH and CDR2 LQKENI. V lost 0 bases and J 13 bases, leaving 16 bases between the germline ends. This CDR3 is built from 13 residues. CDR3 region: CASSPPRSRGGYF. The DNA of the CDR3 is TGTGCCAGCTCACCACCGAGGTCCCGAGGGGGTTACTTC.

This clone has more than one count but fewer than ten. The chain recombines TRBV4-2 with TRBJ2-7; maybe TRBD2 (5 bases). The CDR3 extends over 19 amino acids. The germline CDR1 and CDR2 sequences are LGHNA and YNFKEQ. Trimming pared 1 base from V and 2 bases from J, leaving 24 bases between. The CDR3 reads CASSQGERRLDLRAYEQYF. CDR3 DNA sequence: TGTGCCAGCAGCCAAGGCGAAAGGAGGCTCGACCTTAGGGCCTACGAGCAGTACTTC.

V is TRBV5-1 and J is TRBJ2-1; 9 bases are shared with TRBD1. The trim removed 5 bases at V and 5 bases at J, leaving 8 bases unmatched. The CDR3 spans 15 residues. In germline, CDR1 is SGHRS, CDR2 YFSETQ. The CDR3 region has the DNA TGCGCCAGCAGTCGGACAGGGGAGGGAAACAATGAGCAGTTCTTC. Encoded protein: CASSRTGEGNNEQFF.

Concerning this clone: Its ends do not fully match the called genes, so a read error is possible. The CDR3 DNA reads TGTGCCAGCGGACGGAATAATGGAAAACTGTTTTTT. As protein: CASGRNNGKLFF. The V gene is TRBV7-2, the J gene TRBJ1-4; D is uncertain. The CDR3 runs to 12 residues. CDR1 and CDR2 (germline): SGHTA, FQGNSA.

This rearrangement joins TRBV6-6 to TRBJ2-1, with D unclear. Germline V gene sequence: CDR1 MNHNY, CDR2 SVGAGI (reference sequence). The CDR3 is 16 residues long. The ends were cut back, 0 bases at V and 8 bases at J, with 17 bases in the middle. Here the CDR3 DNA reads TGTGCCAGCAGTTACTCGACGGGTGGGGTCTGGGATGAGCAGTTCTTC. This codes for CASSYSTGGVWDEQFF.

Only one count was recorded for this clone. The V and J genes are TRBV19 and TRBJ2-2; 7 bases map to TRBD1. The CDR3 loop spans 15 amino acids. Germline CDR1 and CDR2: LNHDA and SQIVND (reference sequence). With 7 bases clipped from V and 5 bases from J, the junction kept 10 bases outside the gene matches. The CDR3, as DNA: TGTGCCAGTACCGTAGACAGGGTCACTACCGGGGAGCTGTTTTTT. Its protein is CASTVDRVTTGELFF.

There are a few counts of this clone. This chain uses TRBV19 with TRBJ1-2; tentative D call: TRBD1 (6 bases). CDR3 size: 14 residues. The V and J ends lost 9 bases and 4 bases respectively, with 18 bases between them. Germline CDR1 reads LNHDA; CDR2 reads SQIVND (reference sequence). CDR3: CASSQGRPVYGYTF. The CDR3 DNA follows: TGTGCCAGCTCACAGGGCAGGCCCGTCTATGGCTACACCTTC.

The V and J genes are TRBV6-5 and TRBJ1-2; possibly TRBD1 for D (5 bases). This CDR3 spans 14 amino acids. The germline V gene has CDR1 MNHEY and CDR2 SVGAGI. Trimming cost V 5 bases and J 0 bases, with 10 bases left between them. The CDR3 nucleotides are TGTGCCAGCAGTCCTTGGGGACCTAACTATGGCTACACCTTC. It translates to CASSPWGPNYGYTF.

V and J are TRBV6-1 and TRBJ1-3; the match to TRBD1 covers 10 bases. The CDR3 spans 14 residues. CDR1 and CDR2 from the germline V gene are MNHNS and SASEGT. The V and J ends lost 7 bases and 2 bases, in that order; junction bases with no gene match: 2. The CDR3 loop reads CASTGQGAGNTIYF. For the CDR3, the DNA is TGTGCCAGCACTGGACAGGGGGCTGGAAACACCATATATTTT.

The chain links TRBV30 to TRBJ2-7; tentative D call: TRBD2 (5 bases). The CDR3 totals 15 residues. Germline CDR1 is GTSNPN and CDR2 is SVGIG (reference sequence). The V end lost 1 base, the J end lost 0 bases, and 13 bases lay between the germline ends. The CDR3 region is CAWSAWTGSSYEQYF. The CDR3 nucleotides read TGTGCCTGGAGTGCCTGGACGGGGAGCTCCTACGAGCAGTACTTC.

V gene TRBV18 combines with J gene TRBJ1-1; D unclear. Germline lookup yields CDR1 KGHSH and CDR2 LQKENI. This CDR3 comprises 14 residues. With 1 base removed from V and 0 bases from J, the gap between germline ends came to 6 bases. CDR3 sequence: CASSPQGMNTEAFF. DNA for the CDR3: TGTGCCAGCTCACCACAGGGAATGAACACTGAAGCTTTCTTT.

The chain joins TRBV18 to TRBJ1-1; no definite D call. Between the trimmed V and J ends, which lost 3 bases and 6 bases, there was a span of 17 bases. Per germline, CDR1 KGHSH and CDR2 LQKENI. There are 15 residues in the CDR3. The CDR3 DNA is TGTGCCAGCTCACCCCCCACGTGGGATAGGGCTGAAGCTTTCTTT. Protein: CASSPPTWDRAEAFF.

The chain recombines TRBV4-2 with TRBJ1-1; a possible D gene is TRBD1 (5 bases). The CDR3 consists of 13 residues. From germline, CDR1 is LGHNA and CDR2 YNFKEQ. The V end lost 2 bases, the J end lost 7 bases, and 11 bases lay between the germline ends. This CDR3 is CASSQLGVNEAFF. The CDR3 region has the DNA TGTGCCAGCAGCCAACTAGGGGTGAATGAAGCTTTCTTT.

The chain has TRBV7-2 and TRBJ2-7, with 11 bases fitting TRBD2. The CDR3 sequence is 15 residues long. Germline V lookup: CDR1 SGHTA, CDR2 FQGNSA. Germline trimming cut 3 bases from V and 4 bases from J; bases unmatched to any gene: 5. CDR3: CASSFTSGSGYEQYF. CDR3 nucleotide sequence: TGTGCCAGCAGCTTTACTAGCGGGAGTGGGTACGAGCAGTACTTC.

This clone has a handful of counts. This chain joins TRBV7-3 and TRBJ1-2; weak D call: TRBD1 (6 bases). CDR3 length equals 13 residues. Germline values: CDR1 SGHTA, CDR2 FQGTGA. The ends were cut back, 5 bases at V and 4 bases at J, with 11 bases in the middle. The CDR3 reads CASSPTGGYGYTF. CDR3 nucleotide sequence: TGTGCCAGCAGCCCGACAGGAGGCTATGGCTACACCTTC.

V gene TRBV5-6 combines with J gene TRBJ1-1, with TRBD1 matching over 7 bases. There are 15 residues in the CDR3. Germline CDR1 reads SGHDT; CDR2 reads YYEEEE. The V segment lost 7 bases and the J segment 0 bases; nucleotides outside the gene matches: 9. Here the CDR3 reads CASRRPGQLNTEAFF. CDR3 in DNA: TGTGCCAGCCGTCGTCCGGGACAGTTGAACACTGAAGCTTTCTTT.

This clone was seen just once. The chain is built from TRBV7-2 and TRBJ2-2; D possibly corresponds to TRBD2 (5 bases). V lost 0 bases to trimming and J lost 4 bases, with 12 bases between them. This CDR3 is 16 amino acids long. CDR1 SGHTA and CDR2 FQGNSA come from the germline V gene. CDR3 DNA sequence: TGTGCCAGCAGCTTAGCCCGGCCTAGCAGCACCGGGGAGCTGTTTTTT. Its protein product is CASSLARPSSTGELFF.

The rearrangement joins TRBV20-1 to TRBJ2-5, with D unclear. V dropped 3 bases and J dropped 3 bases, with 5 bases sitting between them. This CDR3 has 11 residues. Germline CDR1 and CDR2: DFQATT and SNEGSKA (reference sequence). Written as DNA, the CDR3 is TGCAGTGCTAGGGCCGAAGAGACCCAGTACTTC. Its translation: CSARAEETQYF.

This chain uses TRBV19 with TRBJ2-5; no clear D. The V gene's germline CDR1 is LNHDA and CDR2 SQIVND (reference sequence). The V end was cut by 4 bases, the J end by 4 bases, with 7 bases between. The CDR3 covers 12 residues. Here the CDR3 reads CASSTGPETQYF. CDR3 coding DNA: TGTGCCAGTAGTACTGGCCCAGAGACCCAGTACTTC.

The rearrangement links TRBV11-2 to TRBJ1-1; D not certain. V was trimmed by 5 bases and J by 7 bases, leaving 5 bases between them. This CDR3 has 10 amino acids. Germline values: CDR1 SGHAT, CDR2 FQNNGV. In DNA, the CDR3 is TGTGCCAGCAGCCGAGTTGAAGCTTTCTTT. Amino acids: CASSRVEAFF.

In its sample, this clone was seen once. This sequence joins TRBV7-3 and TRBJ1-5; D unresolved. V dropped 1 base and J dropped 6 bases, with 4 bases sitting between them. The CDR3 is 12 amino acids. Germline V gene sequence: CDR1 SGHTA, CDR2 FQGTGA. CDR3 DNA sequence: TGTGCCAGCAGCTTAAGGGGTCAGCCCCAGCATTTT. It encodes CASSLRGQPQHF.

The chain couples TRBV2 to TRBJ1-6; 9 bases match TRBD1. CDR3 length equals 15 residues. Trimming removed 6 bases from V and 6 bases from J; junction bases left unmatched: 6. Looked up from germline, CDR1 is SNHLY and CDR2 is FYNNEI. CDR3 in amino acids: CASRLQGASNSPLHF. CDR3 sequence (DNA): TGTGCCAGCAGACTACAGGGGGCATCTAATTCACCCCTCCACTTT.